This T cell receptor beta chain derives from a study of molecular identifiers for immune sequencing clone quantification. The germline CDR1 and CDR2 sequences are SEHNR and FQNEAQ (reference sequence). CDR3 length equals 15 residues. The V end was cut by 5 bases, the J end by 0 bases, with 11 bases between. TCRdb passed the PCR reads through MiXCR, listing each CDR3 protein once. This table holds about 98,000 distinct CDR3 sequences, 35% found once. This rearrangement joins TRBV7-9 to TRBJ1-3; D unclear. This TCR was sampled from a human donor in good health. Some libraries in this study had Jurkat cell RNA spiked in. The sequenced material came from naive CD8+ T cells from blood, with Jurkat cell RNA spiked in. The subset is: FACS-sorted CD8+CD4-CCR7+CD45RA+ naive T cells. CDR3 nucleotides: TGTGCCAGCAGCCCATCGGAGTTCTCTGGAAACACCATATATTTT. Translation: CASSPSEFSGNTIYF.